This entry lists 17 T cell receptor beta chains sequenced from one sample in a study of blood T cells in healthy people across ages (dated by TCRdb to the mid-2010s). The library was made by 5' RACE. TCRdb lists the instrument as Illumina HiSeq 2500. A second PCR of 7 to 11 cycles was run with a J-beta primer mix and a sample-barcoded 5' primer. TCRdb reanalyzed the raw reads on its own, using fastp at Q25 for trimming and MiXCR for clone calling, and kept in-frame beta chains. Entries are consolidated by CDR3 protein sequence, retaining the most common genes and DNA. Here the sample has almost 800,000 distinct CDR3 sequences; 58% occur a single time. The ten largest account for approximately 21% of the sample. Material for sequencing was blood. Receptors originate from a man aged 25 to 40 in good health.

This rearrangement joins TRBV2 to TRBJ2-1; the D gene is possibly TRBD1 (5 bases). The CDR3 length is 13 residues. V lost 9 bases and J lost 5, with 14 bases in between. Germline V CDR1 and CDR2: SNHLY, FYNNEI. This chain's CDR3 is CASSSRQHNEQFF. CDR3 nucleotides: TGTGCCAGTTCATCCCGACAGCACAATGAGCAGTTCTTC.

This clonotype occurred a few times. The V call is TRBV15, the J call TRBJ1-2, with a tentative D call TRBD1 (6 bases). The CDR3 contains 14 residues. V was pared by 0 bases and J by 10 bases, with 15 bases between. Germline CDR1 is LNHNV and CDR2 is YYDKDF (reference sequence). As DNA, the CDR3 is TGTGCCACCAGCAGAGATCCTAGACAGGCCAACTACACCTTC. Its protein product is CATSRDPRQANYTF.

This clonotype appeared a few times. The chain links TRBV5-1 to TRBJ2-7, with D possibly TRBD2 on 6 matching bases. This CDR3 comprises 16 residues. V dropped 2 bases and J dropped 3 bases, with 18 bases sitting between them. Germline V CDR1 and CDR2: SGHRS, YFSETQ. CDR3 loop: CASSFPSEEGFYEQYF. The CDR3 nucleotides read TGCGCCAGCAGCTTCCCGTCGGAGGAGGGATTCTACGAGCAGTACTTC.

Worth noting for this clonotype: Given a much more abundant clone one base away, this may be a read error. V and J are TRBV10-3 and TRBJ2-7, with D maybe TRBD2 (5 bases). Near its end, the DNA agrees better with TRBJ2-5, so the J call may be wrong. Germline lookup yields CDR1 ENHRY and CDR2 SYGVKD. The CDR3 totals 12 residues. CDR3 region: CAIREGGETQYF. The CDR3 DNA follows: TGTGCCATCAGGGAAGGAGGAGAGACCCAGTACTTC.

This clonotype was seen just once. One junction end disagrees with the germline gene, perhaps due to a read error. The chain combines TRBV12-3 or TRBV12-4 with TRBJ2-1; the match to TRBD2 covers 8 bases. The CDR3 loop spans 13 amino acids. CDR3 nucleotide sequence: TGTGCCGGCAGTCCCGGACTAGCCAATGAGCAGTTCTTC. Protein sequence: CAGSPGLANEQFF.

The chain recombines TRBV20-1 with TRBJ2-1, with 9 bases identical to TRBD2. Germline V gene data show CDR1 as DFQATT and CDR2 as SNEGSKA (reference sequence). This CDR3 is built from 12 residues. V lost 7 bases, J lost 7 bases, and 5 bases stayed unmatched. The CDR3 is CSDGSGSNEQFF. The CDR3 nucleotides are TGCAGTGATGGTAGCGGGAGTAATGAGCAGTTCTTC.

The genes are TRBV10-3 and TRBJ2-7; 8 nucleotides line up with TRBD2. J was trimmed by 1 base and V by 6 bases; bases with no gene match: 2. CDR1 is ENHRY and CDR2 is SYGVKD in the germline V gene. The CDR3 spans 13 residues. In DNA form, the CDR3 reads TGTGCCATCAGAGAGCGGGGGTCCTACGAGCAGTACTTC. As protein: CAIRERGSYEQYF.

This clonotype was counted many times. The rearrangement links TRBV20-1 to TRBJ1-5; D remains ambiguous. The germline V and J ends were trimmed by 6 bases and 4 bases, with 19 bases remaining between them. The CDR3 has 15 residues. Germline CDR1 and CDR2: DFQATT and SNEGSKA (reference sequence). CDR3 sequence: CSAPVRGSENQPQHF. The DNA for the CDR3 is TGCAGTGCCCCAGTTCGCGGGTCCGAGAATCAGCCCCAGCATTTT.

Notes on this clonotype: A much larger clone is a single base away; this may be a read error. The gene calls are TRBV5-1 and TRBJ2-1, with a weak D call TRBD2 (5 bases). Trimming shortened V by 6 bases and J by 1 base, and 8 bases separated the two germline ends. This CDR3 is built from 13 residues. Germline V gene data show CDR1 as SGHRS and CDR2 as YFSETQ. The CDR3 region has the DNA TGCGCCAGCATCTGGGAGTCCTACAATGAGCAGTTCTTC. Protein product: CASIWESYNEQFF.

A few counts support this clonotype. The CDR3 nucleotides read TGCAGCGTTGATCCGGGACAGGGCCCCCGGGAGACCCAGTACTTC. It encodes CSVDPGQGPRETQYF. This chain links TRBV29-1 with TRBJ2-5; the match to TRBD1 covers 9 bases. Germline V gene lookup returns CDR1 SQVTM and CDR2 ANQGSEA. Losses at the gene ends were 3 bases for V and 5 bases for J; bases not matched to a gene: 10. The CDR3 is 15 residues long.

This clonotype was observed once. This sequence joins TRBV28 and TRBJ1-6; D is ambiguous. This CDR3 has 15 amino acids. Germline V gives CDR1 MDHEN, CDR2 SYDVKM. Trimming stripped 10 bases from V and 8 bases from J, with 21 bases between. CDR3: CAIPALRGGYSPLHF. The CDR3 nucleotides are TGTGCCATCCCGGCCCTGCGGGGTGGATATTCACCCCTCCACTTT.

This clonotype has just one count. The J gene is TRBJ2-2, the V gene TRBV13, with D maybe TRBD2 (5 bases). The CDR3 is made up of 15 amino acids. Germline CDR1 and CDR2: PRHDT and FYEKMQ (reference sequence). V dropped 4 bases and J dropped 6 bases, with 15 bases sitting between them. The CDR3 region has the DNA TGTGCCAGCAGCTCTAGCCCACTCCGGGCCGGGGAGCTGTTTTTT. Translation: CASSSSPLRAGELFF. The whole variable domain, filled in from reference TRBV13 and TRBJ2-2, reads AAGVIQSPRHLIKEKRETATLKCYPIPRHDTVYWYQQGPGQDPQFLISFYEKMQSDKGSIPDRFSAQQFSDYHSELNMSSLELGDSALYFCASSSSPLRAGELFFGEGSRLTVL.

This clonotype was observed a few times. V and J are TRBV20-1 and TRBJ1-2; D is unresolved. Per germline, CDR1 DFQATT and CDR2 SNEGSKA (reference sequence). Deletions cut 6 bases from V and 8 bases from J, with 10 bases between. The CDR3 has 10 residues. The CDR3, as DNA: TGCAGTGCCCCCTTGATAGGCTACACCTTC. Protein sequence: CSAPLIGYTF.

The chain links TRBV3-1 to TRBJ1-4, with a possible D match to TRBD1 (5 bases). V was pared by 3 bases and J by 3 bases, with 8 bases between. Germline-derived CDR1 and CDR2 are LGHDT and YNNKEL (reference sequence). This CDR3 has 14 amino acids. In DNA, the CDR3 is TGTGCCAGCAGCCAGGGGACGGCTAATGAAAAACTGTTTTTT. Translated: CASSQGTANEKLFF. The whole variable domain, filled in from reference TRBV3-1 and TRBJ1-4, reads DTAVSQTPKYLVTQMGNDKSIKCEQNLGHDTMYWYKQDSKKFLKIMFSYNNKELIINETVPNRFSPKSPDKAHLNLHINSLELGDSAVYFCASSQGTANEKLFFGSGTQLSVL.

This rearrangement joins TRBV29-1 to TRBJ2-5; a possible D gene is TRBD2 (5 bases). Trimming stripped 7 bases from V and 11 bases from J, with 23 bases between. The germline V gene has CDR1 SQVTM and CDR2 ANQGSEA. CDR3 length: 13 amino acids. The CDR3 region has the DNA TGCAGCGGCCGGACTGACAAAGGCAATGAGCAGTACTTC. Translating it yields CSGRTDKGNEQYF.

The rearrangement joins TRBV15 to TRBJ2-4; D gene uncertain. Trimming removed 0 bases at V and 0 bases at J, with 6 bases between. The CDR3 has 15 amino acids. Germline CDR1 is LNHNV and CDR2 is YYDKDF (reference sequence). The CDR3, as DNA: TGTGCCACCAGCAGAGATAGAGTAGCCAAAAACATTCAGTACTTC. Residues: CATSRDRVAKNIQYF.

This clonotype appeared a few times. The chain carries TRBV5-1 and TRBJ2-5, with a weak D call TRBD2 (5 bases). Looked up from germline, CDR1 is SGHRS and CDR2 is YFSETQ. This CDR3 spans 15 amino acids. Deletions cut 4 bases from V and 5 bases from J, with 18 bases between. This CDR3 is CASSPIGGPEETQYF. The DNA for the CDR3 is TGCGCCAGCAGCCCCATCGGCGGGCCGGAGGAGACCCAGTACTTC.